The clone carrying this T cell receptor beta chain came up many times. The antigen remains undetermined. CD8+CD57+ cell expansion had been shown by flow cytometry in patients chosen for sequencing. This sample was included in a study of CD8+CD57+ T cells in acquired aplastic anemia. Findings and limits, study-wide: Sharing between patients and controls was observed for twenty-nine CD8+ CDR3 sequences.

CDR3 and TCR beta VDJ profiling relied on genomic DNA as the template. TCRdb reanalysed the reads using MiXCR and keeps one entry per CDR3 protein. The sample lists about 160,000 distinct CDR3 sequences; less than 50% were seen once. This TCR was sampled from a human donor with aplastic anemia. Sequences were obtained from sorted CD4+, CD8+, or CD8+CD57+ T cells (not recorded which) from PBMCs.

The CDR3 DNA follows: TGTGCTAGTGGTTGGAATGCACAGGGCCAACAACTAGAGACCCAGTACTTC. This gives the protein CASGWNAQGQQLETQYF. The chain combines TRBV12-5 with TRBJ2-5, with D maybe TRBD1 (6 bases). CDR3 length: 17 residues. Germline loops: CDR1 LGHNT, CDR2 FRNRAP. V lost 4 bases to trimming and J lost 4 bases, with 22 bases between them.